Presented here are 20 T cell receptor beta chains from one specimen sequenced in a study of blood T cell repertoires in COVID-19. TCRdb keeps only in-frame clones here, not all; method: immunoSEQ multiplex PCR. The table shows about 260,000 clones, with around 90% occurring only once. The sample was peripheral blood. These TCRs come from a person aged 18 to 30 with COVID-19, enrolled during active disease.

This rearrangement joins TRBV6-1 to TRBJ1-5, with D unclear. CDR3 length equals 12 residues. The V end lost 1 base, the J end lost 6 bases, and 4 bases lay between the germline ends. Germline V lookup: CDR1 MNHNS, CDR2 SASEGT. CDR3 nucleotide sequence: TGTGCCAGCAGTGAAGAGCCTCAGCCCCAGCATTTT. Its protein product is CASSEEPQPQHF.

This clone was seen only once. The genes are TRBV14 and TRBJ2-7; perhaps TRBD1 as D (6 bases). Germline CDR1 reads SGHDN; CDR2 reads FVKESK. The CDR3 extends over 13 amino acids. Between the trimmed V and J ends, which lost 0 bases and 9 bases, there was a span of 12 bases. The CDR3 loop is CASSQDPHRAQYF. CDR3 coding DNA: TGTGCCAGCAGCCAAGACCCCCACAGGGCGCAGTACTTC.

The V call is TRBV6-5, the J call TRBJ1-4, with D unclear. V dropped 6 bases and J dropped 7 bases, with 9 bases sitting between them. Germline V CDR1 and CDR2: MNHEY, SVGAGI. This CDR3 region has 12 residues. DNA of the CDR3: TGTGCCAGCAGCTTCAGTCCTGAAAAACTGTTTTTT. Translating it yields CASSFSPEKLFF.

The rearrangement joins TRBV4-1 to TRBJ2-1; D ambiguous. The CDR3 is 16 residues long. V was trimmed by 5 bases and J by 0 bases, leaving 14 bases between them. Germline CDR1 and CDR2: MGHRA and YSYEKL. CDR3 coding DNA: TGCGCCAGCAGCTCTGTGCCGGAGAGCTCCTACAATGAGCAGTTCTTC. Translated, it gives CASSSVPESSYNEQFF.

V is TRBV2 and J is TRBJ1-1; possible D gene TRBD1, 5 bases. CDR3 size: 14 residues. CDR1 and CDR2 from the germline V gene are SNHLY and FYNNEI. Between the trimmed V and J ends, which lost 4 bases and 1 base, there was a span of 10 bases. CDR3 residues: CASSVRQSNTEAFF. The CDR3 DNA follows: TGTGCCAGCAGTGTACGACAGTCGAACACTGAAGCTTTCTTT.

The chain combines TRBV6-5 with TRBJ1-6; TRBD1 agrees at 7 bases. Germline-derived CDR1 and CDR2 are MNHEY and SVGAGI. Trimming removed 0 bases from V and 10 bases from J; junction bases left unmatched: 3. This CDR3 has 14 residues. CDR3: CASSYSGGDSPLHF. The DNA of the CDR3 is TGTGCCAGCAGTTACTCAGGGGGCGACTCACCCCTCCACTTT.

This chain links TRBV6-6 with TRBJ1-1, with D possibly TRBD1 on 6 matching bases. V was pared by 7 bases and J by 1 base, with 13 bases between. Germline CDR1 and CDR2: MNHNY and SVGAGI (reference sequence). This CDR3 is built from 14 residues. The chain's CDR3 is CASILQGKNTEAFF. As DNA, the CDR3 is TGTGCCAGCATTCTACAGGGTAAGAACACTGAAGCTTTCTTT.

The chain couples TRBV20-1 to TRBJ1-5; 8 bases are a match to TRBD1. Germline V gene data show CDR1 as DFQATT and CDR2 as SNEGSKA (reference sequence). Trimming at V came to 3 bases and at J to 6 bases, leaving 4 bases not matched to a gene. This CDR3 is built from 13 residues. The CDR3 bases are TGCAGTGCTAGTACAGGGGGAAGTCAGCCCCAGCATTTT. It yields the protein CSASTGGSQPQHF.

V usage is TRBV6-5 and J usage is TRBJ2-4, with 9 positions matching TRBD2. Losses at the gene ends were 2 bases for V and 7 bases for J; bases not matched to a gene: 6. This CDR3 has 15 residues. Germline loops: CDR1 MNHEY, CDR2 SVGAGI. As DNA, the CDR3 is TGTGCCAGCAGTTACGGGCAGAGCGGGAGGAACATTCAGTACTTC. Translation: CASSYGQSGRNIQYF.

This clone was found once. The genes are TRBV13 and TRBJ1-1, with 7 bases identical to TRBD1. Trimming removed 4 bases from V and 7 bases from J; junction bases left unmatched: 6. The CDR3 has 13 amino acids. Germline CDR1 and CDR2: PRHDT and FYEKMQ (reference sequence). Here the CDR3 reads CASSSQGIGEAFF. For the CDR3, the DNA is TGTGCCAGCAGCTCACAGGGGATAGGTGAAGCTTTCTTT.

This chain links TRBV9 with TRBJ1-1, with 12 positions matching TRBD1. V dropped 3 bases and J dropped 5; count of bases not matched to a gene: 8. CDR1 and CDR2 (germline): SGDLS, YYNGEE. This CDR3 has 16 residues. The CDR3 DNA sequence: TGTGCCAGCAGCGACCGGGACAGGGGGCTGGAGACTGAAGCTTTCTTT. Protein product: CASSDRDRGLETEAFF.

The chain recombines TRBV9 with TRBJ2-7, with 7 nucleotides matching TRBD1. The V and J ends lost 0 bases and 1 base, in that order; junction bases with no gene match: 4. Germline V CDR1 and CDR2: SGDLS, YYNGEE. CDR3 size: 15 residues. As DNA, the CDR3 is TGTGCCAGCAGCGTAGAAGGGGGCAGGTCCTACGAGCAGTACTTC. It codes for CASSVEGGRSYEQYF. Full variable domain (remainder filled in from reference TRBV9 and TRBJ2-7): DSGVTQTPKHLITATGQRVTLRCSPRSGDLSVYWYQQSLDQGLQFLIQYYNGEERAKGNILERFSAQQFPDLHSELNLSSLELGDSALYFCASSVEGGRSYEQYFGPGTRLTVT.

V usage is TRBV5-5 and J usage is TRBJ1-5; TRBD1 matches at 7 bases. Looked up from germline, CDR1 is SGHKS and CDR2 is YYEKEE (reference sequence). There are 15 residues in the CDR3. The ends lost 0 bases at V and 1 base at J; junction bases unmatched: 1. In nucleotides, the CDR3 is TGTGCCAGCAGCTTGGGGACAGGCAGCAATCAGCCCCAGCATTTT. Translating gives CASSLGTGSNQPQHF.

The chain is built from TRBV7-9 and TRBJ2-7; 9 nucleotides align to TRBD1. The CDR3 has 16 amino acids. The germline V gene encodes CDR1 SEHNR and CDR2 FQNEAQ (reference sequence). V was clipped by 5 bases and J by 1 base; unmatched bases: 9. The DNA of the CDR3 is TGTGCCAGCAGCGGGATGGACAGGGGTCAGTCCTACGAGCAGTACTTC. It specifies CASSGMDRGQSYEQYF.

The V call is TRBV2, the J call TRBJ1-5; D is possibly TRBD1 (5 bases). CDR3 size: 12 residues. Trimming pared 9 bases from V and 1 base from J, leaving 7 bases between. CDR1 is SNHLY and CDR2 is FYNNEI in the germline V gene. For the CDR3, the DNA is TGTGCCAGTGGGGGGAGCAATCAGCCCCAGCATTTT. Residues: CASGGSNQPQHF.

V gene TRBV4-1 combines with J gene TRBJ1-6; a possible D gene is TRBD1 (6 bases). Looked up from germline, CDR1 is MGHRA and CDR2 is YSYEKL. With 3 bases removed from V and 7 bases from J, the gap between germline ends came to 13 bases. The CDR3 runs to 15 residues. The CDR3 region has the DNA TGCGCCAGCAGCCATGGAGCAGGGGACAATTCACCCCTCCACTTT. It is translated as CASSHGAGDNSPLHF.

The chain employs TRBV4-1 and TRBJ2-7; the match to TRBD2 covers 7 bases. The CDR3 runs 15 residues. The ends lost 4 bases at V and 5 bases at J; junction bases unmatched: 11. Germline CDR1 reads MGHRA; CDR2 reads YSYEKL. The CDR3 DNA follows: TGCGCCAGCAGCCCCTGGGAGGGCAGGGCGAACGAGCAGTACTTC. Translated, it gives CASSPWEGRANEQYF.

V is TRBV29-1 and J is TRBJ1-1; TRBD1 is a possible D gene (5 bases). The germline V gene has CDR1 SQVTM and CDR2 ANQGSEA. V was trimmed by 4 bases and J by 0 bases, leaving 6 bases between them. The CDR3 runs 12 residues. The CDR3 reads CSVGQLNTEAFF. CDR3 nucleotide sequence: TGCAGCGTTGGACAGTTGAACACTGAAGCTTTCTTT.

The gene calls are TRBV5-1 and TRBJ2-3, with 9 bases aligning to TRBD1. V trimming: 4 bases; J trimming: 1 base; junction bases outside the gene matches: 4. The CDR3 runs 15 residues. The germline V gene encodes CDR1 SGHRS and CDR2 YFSETQ. The CDR3 region has the DNA TGCGCCAGCAGCCCCCGGGACAGGGGCACAGATACGCAGTATTTT. As protein: CASSPRDRGTDTQYF.

This chain links TRBV5-8 with TRBJ1-1, with D maybe TRBD1 (5 bases). Looked up from germline, CDR1 is SGHTS and CDR2 is YDEGEE. V was shortened by 4 bases and J by 1 base, with 14 bases between the two germline ends. The CDR3 covers 15 residues. The CDR3 nucleotides read TGTGCCAGCAGCCTGATGAACGGGGGGAACACTGAAGCTTTCTTT. It encodes CASSLMNGGNTEAFF.